The 7 T cell receptor beta chains listed next were all sequenced from one sample in a study of blood T cell repertoires in COVID-19. The assay was immunoSEQ multiplex PCR, and TCRdb's table has in-frame clones only and misses some. Of 160,000 or so clones in the sample, more than 75% were seen once. Sequenced: peripheral blood. The source is a man between 18 and 29 years old with acute or convalescent COVID-19.

This chain connects TRBV6-2 or TRBV6-3 to TRBJ2-7, with TRBD1 matching over 9 bases. This CDR3 region has 18 residues. Germline CDR1 and CDR2: MNHEY and SVGEGT. V shed 3 bases, J shed 7 bases, and the junction held 19 bases outside the gene matches. This CDR3 reads CASSYPATRDRVWSEQYF. Written as DNA, the CDR3 is TGTGCCAGCAGTTATCCTGCAACCAGGGACAGGGTATGGTCTGAGCAGTACTTC.

The chain employs TRBV10-1 and TRBJ2-3, with 7 bases lining up with TRBD1. Germline values: CDR1 WNHNN, CDR2 SYGVQD (reference sequence). The CDR3 has 17 residues. V was clipped by 3 bases and J by 4 bases; unmatched bases: 13. The CDR3 region is CASSDPDRISFADTQYF. The CDR3 DNA reads as TGCGCCAGCAGTGACCCGGACAGGATCTCTTTCGCAGATACGCAGTATTTT.

The chain couples TRBV6-1 to TRBJ1-5; D unclear. There are 15 residues in the CDR3. Looked up from germline, CDR1 is MNHNS and CDR2 is SASEGT. Trimming removed 1 base at V and 9 bases at J, with 16 bases between. CDR3 DNA sequence: TGTGCCAGCAGTGAAGGCGTCGCAGGTCTTTCGCCCCAGCATTTT. It encodes CASSEGVAGLSPQHF.

V and J are TRBV7-8 and TRBJ1-5; tentative D call: TRBD1 (5 bases). Per germline, CDR1 SGHVS and CDR2 FQNEAQ. V lost 5 bases, J lost 2 bases, and 19 bases lay in between. The CDR3 sequence is 17 residues long. The CDR3 DNA reads as TGTGCCAGCAGCCCGGTTGGAAGGGGTGGTGGCAATCAGCCCCAGCATTTT. Translating gives CASSPVGRGGGNQPQHF.

The CDR3 DNA is TGTGCCAGCAGTGACCCTGGGGGGGACACTGAAGCTTTCTTT. Encoded protein: CASSDPGGDTEAFF. The genes are TRBV25-1 and TRBJ1-1; TRBD1 is a possible D gene (5 bases). The CDR3 is 14 amino acids. The germline V gene has CDR1 MGHDK and CDR2 SYGVNS. V lost 3 bases to trimming and J lost 3 bases, with 11 bases between them.

The chain recombines TRBV5-1 with TRBJ2-5, with a possible D match to TRBD1 (7 bases). V was clipped by 4 bases and J by 1 base, with 17 bases between them. Germline V gene data show CDR1 as SGHRS and CDR2 as YFSETQ. This CDR3 contains 16 residues. The CDR3: CASSQGGTGVQETQYF. Here the CDR3 DNA reads TGCGCCAGCAGCCAGGGGGGAACAGGGGTCCAAGAGACCCAGTACTTC.

The V gene is TRBV6-1, the J gene TRBJ1-3; 9 bases match TRBD1. The CDR3 consists of 17 residues. Germline V gene sequence: CDR1 MNHNS, CDR2 SASEGT. Trimming removed 3 bases from V and 8 bases from J; junction bases left unmatched: 14. For the CDR3, the DNA is TGTGCCAGCAGTGAGGGGAAACAGGGGGCTGAAGTTTACACCATATATTTT. This translates into CASSEGKQGAEVYTIYF.